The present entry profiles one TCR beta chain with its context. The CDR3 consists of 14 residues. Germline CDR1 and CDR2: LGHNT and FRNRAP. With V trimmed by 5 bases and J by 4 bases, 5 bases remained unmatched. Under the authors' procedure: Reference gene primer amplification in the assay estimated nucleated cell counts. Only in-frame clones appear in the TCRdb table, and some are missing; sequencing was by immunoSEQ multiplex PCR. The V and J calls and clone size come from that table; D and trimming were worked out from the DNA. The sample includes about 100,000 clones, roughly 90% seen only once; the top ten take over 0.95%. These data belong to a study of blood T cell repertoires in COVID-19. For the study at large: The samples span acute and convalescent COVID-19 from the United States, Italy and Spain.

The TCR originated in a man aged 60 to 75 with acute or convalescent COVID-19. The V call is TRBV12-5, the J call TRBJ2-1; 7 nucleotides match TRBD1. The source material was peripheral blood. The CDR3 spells CASGKGQSYNEQFF. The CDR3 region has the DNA TGTGCTAGTGGTAAGGGACAGTCTTACAATGAGCAGTTCTTC.